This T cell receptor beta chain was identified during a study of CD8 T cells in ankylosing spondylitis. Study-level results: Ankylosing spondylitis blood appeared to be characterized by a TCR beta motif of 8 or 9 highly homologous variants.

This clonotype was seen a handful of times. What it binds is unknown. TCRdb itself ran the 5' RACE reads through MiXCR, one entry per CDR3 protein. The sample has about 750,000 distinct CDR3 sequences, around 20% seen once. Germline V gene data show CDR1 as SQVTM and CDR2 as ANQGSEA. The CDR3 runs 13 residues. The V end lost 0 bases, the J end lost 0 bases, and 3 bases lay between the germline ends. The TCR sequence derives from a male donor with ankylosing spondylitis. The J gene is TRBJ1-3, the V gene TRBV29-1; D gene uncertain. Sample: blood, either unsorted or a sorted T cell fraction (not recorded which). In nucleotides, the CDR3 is TGCAGCGTTGAAGACAGCTCTGGAAACACCATATATTTT. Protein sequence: CSVEDSSGNTIYF.